The 10 T cell receptor beta chains below were found in one sample sequenced in a study of cytomegalovirus exposure and HLA in healthy donors. The PCR employed 60 Vbeta primers together with 13 Jbeta primers. Produced via immunoSEQ multiplex PCR; TCRdb's table is partial and in-frame only. Here the sample spans over 150,000 clones, around 80% being singletons. Material: PBMCs. These receptors originate from a woman aged 25-40 years in good health and CMV-seropositive.

The rearrangement joins TRBV4-3 to TRBJ1-2; tentative D call: TRBD1 (6 bases). CDR1 and CDR2 from the germline V gene are LGHNA and YSLEER. Trimming pared 1 base from V and 5 bases from J, leaving 11 bases between. The CDR3 is 14 amino acids. The chain's CDR3 is CASSQVGTGYGYTF. In DNA, the CDR3 is TGCGCCAGCAGCCAAGTGGGCACAGGGTATGGCTACACCTTC.

This clone was detected a few times. The chain joins TRBV5-1 to TRBJ2-3; 9 bases are a match to TRBD2. Germline CDR1 SGHRS, CDR2 YFSETQ. CDR3 size: 15 residues. The V segment lost 4 bases and the J segment 3 bases; nucleotides outside the gene matches: 6. CDR3 coding DNA: TGCGCCAGCAGCCCGGGACTAGCTAGGACAGATACGCAGTATTTT. Translated: CASSPGLARTDTQYF.

The chain combines TRBV20-1 with TRBJ2-2; no clear D. V lost 1 base to trimming and J lost 7 bases, with 4 bases between them. The V gene's germline CDR1 is DFQATT and CDR2 SNEGSKA (reference sequence). This CDR3 has 11 amino acids. In nucleotides, the CDR3 is TGCAGTGCTAGAGCCGGCGGGGAGCTGTTTTTT. Translating gives CSARAGGELFF.

The CDR3 region is CASSFWRSSYNEQFF. The CDR3 DNA sequence: TGTGCCAGCAGCTTCTGGCGGAGCTCCTACAATGAGCAGTTCTTC. J is TRBJ2-1 and V is TRBV7-3; D call uncertain. V lost 3 bases and J lost 0, with 9 bases in between. Looked up from germline, CDR1 is SGHTA and CDR2 is FQGTGA. The CDR3 runs 15 residues.

The CDR3 here is CASSLSGGSFNEQFF. The CDR3 nucleotides are TGTGCCAGCAGCTTATCTGGCGGGAGCTTCAATGAGCAGTTCTTC. The chain recombines TRBV7-2 with TRBJ2-1; 7 bases fit TRBD2. V was clipped by 2 bases and J by 6 bases; unmatched bases: 7. CDR1 and CDR2 from the germline V gene are SGHTA and FQGNSA. CDR3 size: 15 residues.

The V call is TRBV7-2, the J call TRBJ1-5; 8 bases are a match to TRBD1. The CDR3 loop spans 17 amino acids. Germline CDR1 reads SGHTA; CDR2 reads FQGNSA. Trimming took 1 base from V and 4 from J; bases not matched to a gene: 9. The CDR3 region is CASSLVLGQGLNQPQHF. In DNA form, the CDR3 reads TGTGCCAGCAGCTTAGTCCTTGGACAGGGCCTAAATCAGCCCCAGCATTTT.

The J gene is TRBJ2-2, the V gene TRBV5-6; TRBD1 agrees at 9 bases. In germline, CDR1 is SGHDT, CDR2 YYEEEE. J gave up 6 bases and V 0 bases, and 6 bases lay outside the gene matches. This CDR3 spans 16 amino acids. CDR3 protein: CASSLGRTGVSGELFF. The CDR3 DNA sequence: TGTGCCAGCAGCTTGGGCCGGACAGGGGTATCCGGGGAGCTGTTTTTT. Complete variable domain (other parts from reference TRBV5-6 and TRBJ2-2): DAGVTQSPTHLIKTRGQQVTLRCSPKSGHDTVSWYQQALGQGPQFIFQYYEEEERQRGNFPDRFSGHQFPNYSSELNVNALLLGDSALYLCASSLGRTGVSGELFFGEGSRLTVL.

CDR3 nucleotides: TGTGCCAGCAGTTCCTCTTATAGCAATCAGCCCCAGCATTTT. Translated: CASSSSYSNQPQHF. The chain couples TRBV6-5 to TRBJ1-5; D is unclear. This CDR3 has 14 amino acids. Looked up from germline, CDR1 is MNHEY and CDR2 is SVGAGI. V was trimmed by 4 bases and J by 0 bases, leaving 7 bases between them.

In this sample, this clone turned up a few times. The V gene is TRBV5-5, the J gene TRBJ1-1; 8 bases fit TRBD1. The ends lost 2 bases at V and 2 bases at J; junction bases unmatched: 8. The germline gives CDR1 SGHKS, CDR2 YYEKEE (reference sequence). The CDR3 is 16 amino acids. CDR3 region: CASSFLTGTGNTEAFF. CDR3 bases: TGTGCCAGCAGCTTTCTTACCGGGACAGGTAACACTGAAGCTTTCTTT.

The chain recombines TRBV15 with TRBJ1-5; D ambiguous. Germline V gives CDR1 LNHNV, CDR2 YYDKDF (reference sequence). V gave up 0 bases and J gave up 5 bases, with 11 bases separating them. The CDR3 extends over 15 amino acids. The CDR3 coding sequence is TGTGCCACCAGCAGAGATCCTGGCCGGGATCAGCCCCAGCATTTT. This sequence encodes CATSRDPGRDQPQHF.